This T cell receptor beta chain was recovered during a study of response to subunit inactivated influenza vaccine. Study-level results: A suggestion made by the authors is that each seasonal influenza vaccination recruits few new T cells.

The CDR3 is made up of 15 amino acids. Germline values: CDR1 MNHNS, CDR2 SASEGT. Trimming removed 7 bases from V and 5 bases from J, with 18 bases in between. One entry per CDR3 protein results from TCRdb running MiXCR on the RT-PCR reads. The sample holds about 650,000 distinct CDR3 sequences, around 13% seen once. This clonotype was observed a few times. The antigen is not known. Source: PBMCs from blood, taken roughly 2 weeks before vaccination. The sequence came from a man between 45 and 60 years old who received an inactivated influenza vaccine. The genes are TRBV6-1 and TRBJ2-1; tentatively, D is TRBD1 or TRBD2 (6 bases each). CDR3 in DNA: TGTGCCAGCATCCGAAACGGGGGCGGCCACAATGAGCAGTTCTTC. Amino acids: CASIRNGGGHNEQFF.